The next 16 T cell receptor beta chains were all read from a single sample in a study of shared clonotypes between healthy human individuals (dated by TCRdb to about 2020). Library preparation used the immunoSEQ multiplex PCR assay. TCRdb carries this immuneACCESS record with in-frame sequences only. Its versions omit some clonotypes, under half of them owing to an unresolved V gene in the studies checked, with the rest unexplained. This sample has a few million clones in its table, and over 85% of those were observed once. The ten biggest clones cover roughly 0.15% of the sample. Sequencing was done on a sample of naive CD4+ T cells sorted from blood. The sample's cell subset or site label, decoded: CD45RA+ positively selected. Receptors were obtained from a man aged 18 to 29 in good health.

This chain links TRBV5-1 with TRBJ2-2; D is unresolved. Germline-derived CDR1 and CDR2 are SGHRS and YFSETQ. The CDR3 covers 13 residues. The V end lost 6 bases, the J end lost 6 bases, and 12 bases lay between the germline ends. For the CDR3, the DNA is TGCGCCAGCAACTCAGTTGTGTCCGGGGAGCTGTTTTTT. The encoded protein is CASNSVVSGELFF.

This chain joins TRBV9 and TRBJ2-3; D gene ambiguous. V shed 0 bases and J shed 2 bases, with 10 bases lying between them. The CDR3 spans 15 residues. Germline V gene sequence: CDR1 SGDLS, CDR2 YYNGEE. In DNA, the CDR3 is TGTGCCAGCAGCGTAGAGGGTGTAGTCACAGATACGCAGTATTTT. This encodes CASSVEGVVTDTQYF.

CDR3 residues: CASRLAGSVWETQYF. The CDR3 nucleotides are TGTGCCAGCAGACTAGCGGGGTCGGTATGGGAGACCCAGTACTTC. The chain uses TRBV27 and TRBJ2-5; 10 bases align to TRBD2. Per the germline V gene, CDR1 is MNHEY and CDR2 is SMNVEV (reference sequence). Germline trimming cut 6 bases from V and 5 bases from J; bases unmatched to any gene: 9. The CDR3 covers 15 residues.

In DNA, the CDR3 is TGTGCCAGCAGCGCCGGCGGACAGCTTAATTCACCCCTCCACTTT. This gives the protein CASSAGGQLNSPLHF. The chain joins TRBV9 to TRBJ1-6, with D perhaps TRBD1 (6 bases). CDR1 is SGDLS, CDR2 YYNGEE, per germline. Trimming took off 3 bases at V and 6 bases at J, with 13 bases between the two ends. The CDR3 is 15 residues long. The full variable domain, its missing parts supplied by reference TRBV9 and TRBJ1-6, is DSGVTQTPKHLITATGQRVTLRCSPRSGDLSVYWYQQSLDQGLQFLIQYYNGEERAKGNILERFSAQQFPDLHSELNLSSLELGDSALYFCASSAGGQLNSPLHFGNGTRLTVT.

V gene TRBV25-1 combines with J gene TRBJ1-4; TRBD1 matches at 7 bases. Germline trimming cut 2 bases from V and 3 bases from J; bases unmatched to any gene: 12. Germline CDR1 is MGHDK and CDR2 is SYGVNS. The CDR3 spans 18 residues. The CDR3 DNA sequence: TGTGCCAGCAGTGAAGGACGAGACAGGGTCGGGTCTAATGAAAAACTGTTTTTT. It specifies CASSEGRDRVGSNEKLFF.

For this clone: The sample has other DNA sequences that encode this CDR3 too. The J gene is TRBJ1-5, the V gene TRBV6-6; D not certain. This CDR3 region has 12 residues. V was shortened by 6 bases and J by 0 bases, with 3 bases between the two germline ends. Germline V gene data show CDR1 as MNHNY and CDR2 as SVGAGI (reference sequence). CDR3 sequence (DNA): TGTGCCAGCAGCGGTAGCAATCAGCCCCAGCATTTT. This codes for CASSGSNQPQHF.

J is TRBJ1-3 and V is TRBV18; no reliable D call. V was pared by 0 bases and J by 4 bases, with 10 bases between. Germline loops: CDR1 KGHSH, CDR2 LQKENI. The CDR3 length is 15 residues. The CDR3 coding sequence is TGTGCCAGCTCACCACCCGGTTCAGGCGGAAACACCATATATTTT. Translation gives CASSPPGSGGNTIYF.

The V call is TRBV18, the J call TRBJ2-7; TRBD2 is a possible D gene (6 bases). V gave up 4 bases and J gave up 5 bases, with 15 bases separating them. Germline loops: CDR1 KGHSH, CDR2 LQKENI. This CDR3 region has 14 residues. CDR3 DNA sequence: TGTGCCAGCTCACTCGGAGGGATCTACGACGAGCAGTACTTC. Translated, it gives CASSLGGIYDEQYF.

A single count supports this clone. The V gene is TRBV27, the J gene TRBJ2-5, with 14 nucleotides matching TRBD2. Germline V CDR1 and CDR2: MNHEY, SMNVEV (reference sequence). The CDR3 covers 18 residues. The J segment lost 6 bases and the V segment lost 5 bases, leaving 14 bases of the junction unmatched. In nucleotides, the CDR3 is TGTGCCAGCAGTCCCCCGACTAGCGGGAGGGCATTGTTACAGACCCAGTACTTC. Translated: CASSPPTSGRALLQTQYF.

The rearrangement uses TRBV19 and TRBJ2-5; 8 positions agree with TRBD2. The CDR3 sequence is 13 residues long. The germline CDR1 and CDR2 sequences are LNHDA and SQIVND (reference sequence). After removal of 8 bases from V and 3 bases from J, the junction contained 5 bases not matched to a gene. The CDR3 coding sequence is TGTGCCAGTCGCGGGGGGATGAAAGAGACCCAGTACTTC. It encodes CASRGGMKETQYF.

The CDR3 loop reads CASSIAGGTGDPSQHF. The CDR3 region has the DNA TGTGCCAGTAGTATAGCGGGCGGGACAGGGGATCCGTCCCAGCATTTT. V gene TRBV19 combines with J gene TRBJ1-5, with 10 nucleotides matching TRBD1. The trim removed 1 base at V and 11 bases at J, leaving 11 bases unmatched. The CDR3 consists of 16 residues. Germline loops: CDR1 LNHDA, CDR2 SQIVND (reference sequence).

The rearrangement uses TRBV30 and TRBJ1-1; 7 bases are a match to TRBD1. Germline-derived CDR1 and CDR2 are GTSNPN and SVGIG (reference sequence). The CDR3 covers 13 residues. Trimming at V came to 1 base and at J to 5 bases, leaving 4 bases not matched to a gene. The CDR3: CAWSDYRGTEAFF. Written as DNA, the CDR3 is TGTGCCTGGAGTGATTACAGGGGTACTGAAGCTTTCTTT.

The chain combines TRBV10-2 with TRBJ2-1; TRBD2 is a possible D gene (6 bases). The germline CDR1 and CDR2 sequences are WSHSY and SAAADI. This CDR3 has 14 amino acids. Trimming took 7 bases from V and 5 from J, leaving 15 bases between them. The DNA for the CDR3 is TGCGCCAGCAAGAACCCGGGACTTAACAATGAGCAGTTCTTC. This codes for CASKNPGLNNEQFF.

DNA for the CDR3: TGTGCCAGCAGCCGGACAGGGGGCAACTACGAGCAGTACTTC. Residues: CASSRTGGNYEQYF. The V gene is TRBV28, the J gene TRBJ2-7; TRBD1 matches at 11 bases. CDR3 length: 14 amino acids. Losses at the gene ends were 6 bases for V and 3 bases for J; bases not matched to a gene: 4. Germline V lookup: CDR1 MDHEN, CDR2 SYDVKM.

The V and J genes are TRBV4-1 and TRBJ2-5; 9 nucleotides line up with TRBD1. From germline, CDR1 is MGHRA and CDR2 YSYEKL. The CDR3 has 13 amino acids. Trimming removed 6 bases from V and 7 bases from J; junction bases left unmatched: 6. The CDR3 loop is CASSRTGDVTQYF. The CDR3 region has the DNA TGCGCCAGCAGTCGGACAGGGGACGTGACCCAGTACTTC.

The chain joins TRBV13 to TRBJ1-6, with D unresolved. Trimming pared 4 bases from V and 5 bases from J, leaving 9 bases between. Germline V gives CDR1 PRHDT, CDR2 FYEKMQ (reference sequence). This CDR3 has 14 amino acids. CDR3 sequence reads: CASSSRGDNSPLHF. The CDR3 region has the DNA TGTGCCAGCAGCTCTCGTGGGGATAATTCACCCCTCCACTTT.